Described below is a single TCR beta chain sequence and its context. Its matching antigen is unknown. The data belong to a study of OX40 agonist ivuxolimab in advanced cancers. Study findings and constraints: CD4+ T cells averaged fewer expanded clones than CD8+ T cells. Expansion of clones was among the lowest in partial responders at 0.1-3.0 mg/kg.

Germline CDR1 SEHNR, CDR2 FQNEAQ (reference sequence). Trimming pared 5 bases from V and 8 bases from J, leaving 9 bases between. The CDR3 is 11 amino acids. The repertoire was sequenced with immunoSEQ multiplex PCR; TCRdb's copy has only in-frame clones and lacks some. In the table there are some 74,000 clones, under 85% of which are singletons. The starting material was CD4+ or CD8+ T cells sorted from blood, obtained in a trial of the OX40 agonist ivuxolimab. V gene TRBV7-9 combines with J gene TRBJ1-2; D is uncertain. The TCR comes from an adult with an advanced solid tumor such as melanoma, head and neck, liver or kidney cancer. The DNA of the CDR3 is TGTGCCAGCAGCGGGGTTGAGGGCTACACCTTC. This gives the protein CASSGVEGYTF.